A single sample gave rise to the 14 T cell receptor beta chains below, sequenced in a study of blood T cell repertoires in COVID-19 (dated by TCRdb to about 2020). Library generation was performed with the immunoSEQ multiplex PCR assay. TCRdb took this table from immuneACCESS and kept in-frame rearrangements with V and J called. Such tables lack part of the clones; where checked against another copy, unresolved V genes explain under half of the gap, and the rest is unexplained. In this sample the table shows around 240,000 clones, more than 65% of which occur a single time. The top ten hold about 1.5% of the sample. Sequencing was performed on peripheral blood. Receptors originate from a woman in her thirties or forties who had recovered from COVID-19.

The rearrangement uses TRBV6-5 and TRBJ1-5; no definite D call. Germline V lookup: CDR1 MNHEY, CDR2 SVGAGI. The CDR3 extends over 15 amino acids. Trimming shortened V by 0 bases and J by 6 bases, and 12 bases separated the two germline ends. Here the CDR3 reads CASSYSSQVVQPQHF. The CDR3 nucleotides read TGTGCCAGCAGTTACTCGAGTCAGGTAGTTCAGCCCCAGCATTTT.

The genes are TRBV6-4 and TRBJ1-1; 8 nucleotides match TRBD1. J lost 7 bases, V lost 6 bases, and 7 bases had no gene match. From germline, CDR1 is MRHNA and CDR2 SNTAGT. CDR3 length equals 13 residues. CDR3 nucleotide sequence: TGTGCCAGCAGGAAGACAGGGGCCGATGAAGCTTTCTTT. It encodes CASRKTGADEAFF.

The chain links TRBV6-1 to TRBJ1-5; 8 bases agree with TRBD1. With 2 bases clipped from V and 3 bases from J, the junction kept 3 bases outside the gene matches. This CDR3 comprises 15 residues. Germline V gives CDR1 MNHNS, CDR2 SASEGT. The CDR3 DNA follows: TGTGCCAGCAGTGAAACAGGGGGATACAATCAGCCCCAGCATTTT. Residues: CASSETGGYNQPQHF.

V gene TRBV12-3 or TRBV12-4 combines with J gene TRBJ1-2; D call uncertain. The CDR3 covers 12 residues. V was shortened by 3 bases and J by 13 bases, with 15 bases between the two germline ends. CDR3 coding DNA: TGTGCCAGCAGTTTGGCCGCGGAGTCTTCCACCTTC. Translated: CASSLAAESSTF.

The CDR3 reads CASSLSVGGTGEEKLFF. The CDR3 nucleotides read TGTGCCAGCAGTTTATCAGTAGGTGGGACAGGGGAAGAAAAACTGTTTTTT. The rearrangement links TRBV28 to TRBJ1-4; 10 bases are a match to TRBD1. Trimming removed 1 base from V and 8 bases from J; junction bases left unmatched: 10. This CDR3 region has 17 residues. CDR1 and CDR2 (germline): MDHEN, SYDVKM. Full variable domain (rest looked up from reference TRBV28 and TRBJ1-4): DVKVTQSSRYLVKRTGEKVFLECVQDMDHENMFWYRQDPGLGLRLIYFSYDVKMKEKGDIPEGYSVSREKKERFSLILESASTNQTSMYLCASSLSVGGTGEEKLFFGSGTQLSVL.

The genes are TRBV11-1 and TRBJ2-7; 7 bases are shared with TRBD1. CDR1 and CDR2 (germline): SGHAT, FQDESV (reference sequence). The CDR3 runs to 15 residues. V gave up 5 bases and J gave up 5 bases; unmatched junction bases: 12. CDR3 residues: CASSRPGTALNEQYF. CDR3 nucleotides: TGTGCCAGCAGCCGTCCCGGGACAGCGTTGAACGAGCAGTACTTC.

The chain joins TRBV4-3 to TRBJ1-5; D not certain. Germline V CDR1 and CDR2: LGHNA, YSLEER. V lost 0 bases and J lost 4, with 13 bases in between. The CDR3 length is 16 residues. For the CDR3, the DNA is TGCGCCAGCAGCCAAGATCTGGCGGAGAGAAATCAGCCCCAGCATTTT. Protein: CASSQDLAERNQPQHF.

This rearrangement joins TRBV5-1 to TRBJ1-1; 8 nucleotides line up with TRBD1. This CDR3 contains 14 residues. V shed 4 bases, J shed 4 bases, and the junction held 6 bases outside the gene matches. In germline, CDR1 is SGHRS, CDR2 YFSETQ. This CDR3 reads CASSLDRGGTEAFF. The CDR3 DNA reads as TGCGCCAGCAGCCTAGACAGGGGTGGCACTGAAGCTTTCTTT. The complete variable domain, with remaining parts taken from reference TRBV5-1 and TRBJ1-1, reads KAGVTQTPRYLIKTRGQQVTLSCSPISGHRSVSWYQQTPGQGLQFLFEYFSETQRNKGNFPGRFSGRQFSNSRSEMNVSTLELGDSALYLCASSLDRGGTEAFFGQGTRLTVV.

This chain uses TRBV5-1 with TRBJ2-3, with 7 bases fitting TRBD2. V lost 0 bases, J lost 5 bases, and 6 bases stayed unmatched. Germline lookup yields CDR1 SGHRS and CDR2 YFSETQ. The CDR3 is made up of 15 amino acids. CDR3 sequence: CASSLDGGGLDTQYF. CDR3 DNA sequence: TGCGCCAGCAGCTTGGATGGCGGGGGTTTAGATACGCAGTATTTT.

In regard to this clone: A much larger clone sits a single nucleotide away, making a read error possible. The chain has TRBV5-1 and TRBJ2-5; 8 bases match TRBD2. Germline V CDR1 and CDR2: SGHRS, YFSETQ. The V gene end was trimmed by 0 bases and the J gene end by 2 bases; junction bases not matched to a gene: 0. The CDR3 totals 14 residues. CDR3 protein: CASSLGGGQETQYF. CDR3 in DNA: TGCGCCAGCAGCTTGGGCGGGGGGCAAGAGACCCAGTACTTC.

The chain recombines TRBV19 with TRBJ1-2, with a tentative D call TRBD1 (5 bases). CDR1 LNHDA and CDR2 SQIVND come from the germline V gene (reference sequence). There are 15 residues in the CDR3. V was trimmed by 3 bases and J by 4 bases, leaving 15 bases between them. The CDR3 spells CASSIGWGTGYGYTF. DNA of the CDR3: TGTGCCAGTAGTATTGGTTGGGGAACAGGCTATGGCTACACCTTC.

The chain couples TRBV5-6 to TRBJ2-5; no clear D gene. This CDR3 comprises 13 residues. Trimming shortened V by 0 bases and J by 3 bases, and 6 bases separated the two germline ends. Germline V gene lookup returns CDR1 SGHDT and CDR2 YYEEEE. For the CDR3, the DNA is TGTGCCAGCAGCTTGGATGAGAAAGAGACCCAGTACTTC. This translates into CASSLDEKETQYF.

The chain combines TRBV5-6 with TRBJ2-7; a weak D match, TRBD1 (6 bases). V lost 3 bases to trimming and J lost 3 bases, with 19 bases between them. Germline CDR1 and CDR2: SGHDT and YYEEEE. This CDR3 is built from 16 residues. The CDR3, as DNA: TGTGCCAGCAGCTCCCTTACCGGCAGGGGTCTCTACGAGCAGTACTTC. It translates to CASSSLTGRGLYEQYF.

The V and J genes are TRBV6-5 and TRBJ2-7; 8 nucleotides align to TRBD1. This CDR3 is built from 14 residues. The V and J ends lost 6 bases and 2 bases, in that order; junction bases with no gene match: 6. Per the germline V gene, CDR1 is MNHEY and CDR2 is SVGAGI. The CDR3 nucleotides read TGTGCCAGCAGGCCGGGACAGGCAACCTACGAGCAGTACTTC. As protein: CASRPGQATYEQYF.